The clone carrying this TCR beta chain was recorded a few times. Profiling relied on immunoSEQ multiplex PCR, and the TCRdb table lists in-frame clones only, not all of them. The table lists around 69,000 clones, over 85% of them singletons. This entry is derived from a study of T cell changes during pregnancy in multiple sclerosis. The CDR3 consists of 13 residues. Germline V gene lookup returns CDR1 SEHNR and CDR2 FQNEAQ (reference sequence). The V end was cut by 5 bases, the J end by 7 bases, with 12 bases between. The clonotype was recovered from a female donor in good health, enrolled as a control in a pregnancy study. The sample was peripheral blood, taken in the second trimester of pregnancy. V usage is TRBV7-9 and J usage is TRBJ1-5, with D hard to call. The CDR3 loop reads CASSAVAGQPQHF. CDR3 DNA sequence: TGTGCCAGCAGCGCAGTAGCGGGACAGCCCCAGCATTTT.